What follows describes a single T cell receptor (beta chain). Its antigen is unknown. The record originates from a study of cytomegalovirus exposure and HLA in healthy donors. Study results and limitations: Earlier analysis looked at TCR beta V segments, and most were productive about 90% or about 30% of the time.

PCR employed 60 Vbeta and 13 Jbeta primers. As processed by the authors: In a later analysis, of some 80 million unique beta chains, some 10 million appeared in at least two donors. Data came from immunoSEQ multiplex PCR; TCRdb stores just in-frame clones and leaves some out. From that table come the V and J calls and clone size; the DNA was used to work out D and trimming. Among around 180,000 clones listed, approximately 71% were seen once. In germline, CDR1 is MNHNS, CDR2 SASEGT. This CDR3 has 15 amino acids. Trimming at V came to 3 bases and at J to 4 bases, leaving 5 bases not matched to a gene. The rearrangement joins TRBV6-1 to TRBJ1-2; 10 nucleotides align to TRBD1. Sequencing used PBMCs. This TCR came from a girl between 10 and 17 years old in good health and CMV-seronegative. The CDR3: CASSETTGGSYGYTF. The CDR3 DNA follows: TGTGCCAGCAGTGAGACGACAGGGGGCAGCTATGGCTACACCTTC.